These 7 T cell receptor beta chains came from one sample sequenced in a study of OX40 agonist ivuxolimab in advanced cancers. The repertoire was sequenced with immunoSEQ multiplex PCR; TCRdb's copy has only in-frame clones and lacks some. Here the sample spans around 50,000 clones, nearly 90% being singletons. The sample was CD4+ or CD8+ T cells sorted from blood, taken in a trial of the OX40 agonist ivuxolimab. These receptor sequences come from an adult with an advanced solid tumor such as melanoma, head and neck, liver or kidney cancer.

J is TRBJ2-1 and V is TRBV2; 10 bases align to TRBD1. Losses at the gene ends were 6 bases for V and 8 bases for J; bases not matched to a gene: 4. The CDR3 extends over 13 amino acids. Germline loops: CDR1 SNHLY, CDR2 FYNNEI. CDR3 coding DNA: TGTGCCAGCAGCGCGGGGACAGGGGATGAGCAGTTCTTC. Protein product: CASSAGTGDEQFF.

The V call is TRBV28, the J call TRBJ2-2, with D unresolved. The germline gives CDR1 MDHEN, CDR2 SYDVKM. Trimming stripped 4 bases from V and 4 bases from J, with 7 bases between. The CDR3 is 13 amino acids. CDR3 sequence: CASSSSTTGELFF. As DNA, the CDR3 is TGTGCCAGCAGTTCGTCCACCACCGGGGAGCTGTTTTTT.

This chain connects TRBV7-8 to TRBJ2-5; D is undetermined. The CDR3 runs to 14 residues. With 5 bases removed from V and 5 bases from J, the gap between germline ends came to 15 bases. Germline loops: CDR1 SGHVS, CDR2 FQNEAQ. The DNA of the CDR3 is TGTGCCAGCAGCCCACCATCTCTCTATGAGACCCAGTACTTC. Encoded protein: CASSPPSLYETQYF. Full variable domain (outside the CDR3, taken from reference TRBV7-8 and TRBJ2-5): GAGVSQSPRYKVAKRGQDVALRCDPISGHVSLFWYQQALGQGPEFLTYFQNEAQLDKSGLPSDRFFAERPEGSVSTLKIQRTQQEDSAVYLCASSPPSLYETQYFGPGTRLLVL.

The chain joins TRBV5-1 to TRBJ2-1, with D possibly TRBD2 on 6 matching bases. This CDR3 comprises 15 residues. V lost 4 bases, J lost 2 bases, and 13 bases lay in between. Germline values: CDR1 SGHRS, CDR2 YFSETQ. The CDR3 protein is CASSPGLVAYNEQFF. The CDR3 DNA is TGCGCCAGCAGCCCGGGACTTGTTGCCTACAATGAGCAGTTCTTC.

V is TRBV6-6 and J is TRBJ2-7; no clear D gene. CDR3 length: 13 residues. Germline V lookup: CDR1 MNHNY, CDR2 SVGAGI (reference sequence). V was shortened by 5 bases and J by 7 bases, with 15 bases between the two germline ends. In nucleotides, the CDR3 is TGTGCCAGCAGTACGGTCCTGACCGGGGAGCAGTACTTC. Protein sequence: CASSTVLTGEQYF.

This sequence joins TRBV2 and TRBJ2-5; 11 positions match TRBD1. CDR3 size: 15 residues. Unmatched junction bases numbered 8, after V lost 6 bases and J lost 5 bases. Per germline, CDR1 SNHLY and CDR2 FYNNEI. The CDR3: CASREDRGLDETQYF. The CDR3 nucleotides are TGTGCCAGCAGGGAGGACAGGGGGCTGGATGAGACCCAGTACTTC.

The CDR3 nucleotides are TGTGGCGGGTTCCAGGGCAGGGGAAGAAACACCATATATTTT. Its translation is CGGFQGRGRNTIYF. The chain carries TRBV28 and TRBJ1-3; perhaps TRBD1 as D (6 bases). Germline V gene sequence: CDR1 MDHEN, CDR2 SYDVKM. The CDR3 covers 14 residues.